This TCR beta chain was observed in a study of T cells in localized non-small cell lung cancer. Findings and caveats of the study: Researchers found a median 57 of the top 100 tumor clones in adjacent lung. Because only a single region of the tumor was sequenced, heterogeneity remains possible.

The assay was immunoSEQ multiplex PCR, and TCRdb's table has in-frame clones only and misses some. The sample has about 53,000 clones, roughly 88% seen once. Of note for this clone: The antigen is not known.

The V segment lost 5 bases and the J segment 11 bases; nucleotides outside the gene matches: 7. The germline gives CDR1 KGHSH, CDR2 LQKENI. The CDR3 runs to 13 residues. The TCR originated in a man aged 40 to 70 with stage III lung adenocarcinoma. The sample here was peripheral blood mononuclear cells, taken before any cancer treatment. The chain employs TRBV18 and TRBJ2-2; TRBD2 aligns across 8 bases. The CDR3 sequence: CASSVGRGLELFF. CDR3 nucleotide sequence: TGTGCCAGCTCAGTCGGGAGGGGTCTCGAGCTGTTTTTT.